The present T cell receptor (beta chain) was sequenced within a study of identical twins. Whole-study results and caveats: Fewer insertions characterized abundant cord blood beta clonotypes, whereas memory repertoires showed none.

Comments on this clonotype: The antigen is undetermined.

A template switching step contributed a universal primer site, while unique molecular identifiers were present in the cDNA. Using its own MiXCR run on the 5' RACE reads, TCRdb lists one record per CDR3 protein. There are hundreds of thousands of distinct CDR3 sequences in the sample; around a sixth occur only once, and about an eighth lies in the top ten. V dropped 3 bases and J dropped 3 bases, with 9 bases sitting between them. Germline assignment: CDR1 DFQATT and CDR2 SNEGSKA (reference sequence). The CDR3 length is 12 residues. This sample also appeared in a second study, on T cells expressing NK-cell markers. That work states: The sequencing cohort of eight donors included seven HCMV-seropositive individuals and one seronegative individual.

The sequenced sample consisted of PBMCs. This sequence originates from a woman aged 18-35 years in good health. The gene calls are TRBV20-1 and TRBJ2-7; D gene ambiguous. CDR3 sequence reads: CSASGQNYEQYF. CDR3 DNA: TGCAGTGCTAGTGGTCAAAACTACGAGCAGTACTTC.